The 15 T cell receptor beta chains given below trace back to one sample, sequenced in a study of T cell responses to AZD1222 COVID-19 vaccine. Generated by immunoSEQ multiplex PCR, the TCRdb table keeps only in-frame clones and is missing some. Here the sample spans 74,000 or so clones, 80% to 90% being singletons. The material was peripheral blood, obtained on day 0 of AZD1222 vaccination. These receptors all stem from an adult in good health.

The count of this clone is one. This chain uses TRBV11-3 with TRBJ2-7; D not certain. Deletions cut 3 bases from V and 2 bases from J, with 11 bases between. The CDR3 totals 14 residues. From germline, CDR1 is SGHNT and CDR2 YENEEA. The CDR3 here is CASSLGREAYEQYF. CDR3 sequence (DNA): TGTGCCAGCAGCTTGGGTAGGGAAGCCTACGAGCAGTACTTC. Based on the CDR3 plus reference TRBV11-3 and TRBJ2-7, the full variable domain is EAGVVQSPRYKIIEKKQPVAFWCNPISGHNTLYWYLQNLGQGPELLIRYENEEAVDDSQLPKDRFSAERLKGVDSTLKIQPAELGDSAVYLCASSLGREAYEQYFGPGTRLTVT.

This chain connects TRBV18 to TRBJ2-2; the match to TRBD1 covers 7 bases. The junction had 6 bases not matched to a gene; V was cut back by 5 bases and J by 0 bases. CDR1 and CDR2 from the germline V gene are KGHSH and LQKENI. The CDR3 contains 16 residues. DNA of the CDR3: TGTGCCAGCTCATCGGGACAGCCGGCGAACACCGGGGAGCTGTTTTTT. Its protein product is CASSSGQPANTGELFF.

The chain combines TRBV10-1 with TRBJ2-7; possible D gene TRBD2, 7 bases. CDR1 WNHNN and CDR2 SYGVQD come from the germline V gene (reference sequence). The CDR3 consists of 17 residues. Trimming pared 1 base from V and 3 bases from J, leaving 19 bases between. This CDR3 is CASSELVRGGLRYEQYF. DNA for the CDR3: TGCGCCAGCAGTGAGTTGGTTAGGGGGGGGCTTCGCTACGAGCAGTACTTC.

The V and J genes are TRBV19 and TRBJ2-3; 14 bases map to TRBD2. Germline V gives CDR1 LNHDA, CDR2 SQIVND (reference sequence). V dropped 7 bases and J dropped 1; count of bases not matched to a gene: 7. CDR3 length: 17 amino acids. This chain's CDR3 is CASTYAGLAGGTDTQYF. The CDR3 DNA follows: TGTGCCAGTACCTACGCGGGACTAGCGGGGGGCACAGATACGCAGTATTTT.

The chain recombines TRBV24-1 with TRBJ2-1; 15 bases map to TRBD2. CDR1 KGHDR and CDR2 SFDVKD come from the germline V gene. The CDR3 is made up of 18 amino acids. J was trimmed by 4 bases and V by 4 bases; bases with no gene match: 7. CDR3 protein: CATSEPGLAGGPYNEQFF. The DNA of the CDR3 is TGTGCCACCAGTGAACCCGGACTAGCGGGGGGGCCTTACAATGAGCAGTTCTTC.

The J gene is TRBJ1-2, the V gene TRBV27; D gene unclear. Trimming stripped 2 bases from V and 8 bases from J, with 12 bases between. The CDR3 has 13 residues. CDR1 and CDR2 from the germline V gene are MNHEY and SMNVEV (reference sequence). The CDR3 DNA reads TGTGCCAGCAGTTTACACCCTATCAGGGGCTACACCTTC. It encodes CASSLHPIRGYTF.

As concerns this clone: Sequence at one end of the junction differs from germline and may be a read error. The V and J genes are TRBV7-7 and TRBJ2-7; D might be TRBD1 (5 bases). Germline V CDR1 and CDR2: SSHAT, FNYEAQ (reference sequence). The length of the CDR3 is 13 residues. DNA for the CDR3: TGTGCTAGCAGCTCCGACAGCTCCTACGAGCAGTACTTC. It translates to CASSSDSSYEQYF.

The V and J genes are TRBV7-6 and TRBJ2-7; 7 nucleotides match TRBD1. The V gene's germline CDR1 is SGHVS and CDR2 FNYEAQ. V was pared by 0 bases and J by 3 bases, with 5 bases of the junction left unmatched. The CDR3 sequence is 15 residues long. The CDR3: CASSLASDRYYEQYF. In DNA, the CDR3 is TGTGCCAGCAGCTTAGCGTCGGACAGGTACTACGAGCAGTACTTC.

The rearrangement uses TRBV18 and TRBJ2-3; D gene unclear. V lost 3 bases, J lost 6 bases, and 16 bases lay in between. Germline-derived CDR1 and CDR2 are KGHSH and LQKENI. The CDR3 is 15 residues long. The DNA of the CDR3 is TGTGCCAGCTCACCGAGCTTCGGCCCGGAGGATACGCAGTATTTT. Translated, it gives CASSPSFGPEDTQYF.

The V and J genes are TRBV7-2 and TRBJ2-3, with 8 positions matching TRBD2. V gave up 3 bases and J gave up 3 bases; unmatched junction bases: 17. The length of the CDR3 is 19 residues. Germline assignment: CDR1 SGHTA and CDR2 FQGNSA. This CDR3 is CASSFKSGGALSLTDTQYF. The CDR3 DNA reads as TGTGCCAGCAGCTTCAAAAGCGGGGGCGCTTTGTCCTTAACAGATACGCAGTATTTT. Complete variable domain (other parts from reference TRBV7-2 and TRBJ2-3): GAGVSQSPSNKVTEKGKDVELRCDPISGHTALYWYRQSLGQGLEFLIYFQGNSAPDKSGLPSDRFSAERTGGSVSTLTIQRTQQEDSAVYLCASSFKSGGALSLTDTQYFGPGTRLTVL.

J is TRBJ1-2 and V is TRBV3-1 (or the pseudogene TRBV3-2); D might be TRBD1 (5 bases). The CDR3 covers 15 residues. Trimming left V 1 base short and J 8 bases short, with 17 bases between. In germline, CDR1 is LGHDT, CDR2 YNNKEL (reference sequence). The CDR3 sequence: CASSQVEGGTKGYTF. CDR3 nucleotide sequence: TGTGCCAGCAGCCAAGTAGAGGGCGGGACTAAGGGCTACACCTTC.

The chain couples TRBV7-2 to TRBJ2-1, with D possibly called TRBD1 or TRBD2 (6 bases each). This CDR3 is built from 15 residues. The germline CDR1 and CDR2 sequences are SGHTA and FQGNSA. V shed 5 bases and J shed 2 bases, with 13 bases lying between them. CDR3 loop: CASSRSRGPYNEQFF. For the CDR3, the DNA is TGTGCCAGCAGCCGTTCTCGGGGGCCCTACAATGAGCAGTTCTTC.

The V call is TRBV7-2, the J call TRBJ1-6, with D unresolved. Germline values: CDR1 SGHTA, CDR2 FQGNSA. V lost 4 bases, J lost 5 bases, and 9 bases lay in between. The CDR3 consists of 14 residues. The CDR3 DNA reads TGTGCCAGCAGCTCAACGGGGAATAATTCACCCCTCCACTTT. As protein: CASSSTGNNSPLHF.

The chain combines TRBV10-2 with TRBJ1-3; D perhaps matches TRBD1 (5 bases). This CDR3 contains 15 residues. With 2 bases removed from V and 0 bases from J, the gap between germline ends came to 8 bases. The germline CDR1 and CDR2 sequences are WSHSY and SAAADI. This chain's CDR3 is CASSERGPSGNTIYF. The DNA for the CDR3 is TGCGCCAGCAGTGAGCGGGGACCCTCTGGAAACACCATATATTTT.

CDR3 region: CASSPPLSGNYGYTF. Written as DNA, the CDR3 is TGTGCCAGCTCCCCCCCGTTATCGGGGAACTATGGCTACACCTTC. This chain joins TRBV18 and TRBJ1-2; D is unresolved. Per the germline V gene, CDR1 is KGHSH and CDR2 is LQKENI. V was cut by 6 bases and J by 2 bases, with 16 bases left in between. The CDR3 loop spans 15 amino acids.